These 28 T cell receptor beta chains were sequenced from one sample in a study of cytomegalovirus exposure and HLA in healthy donors. 13 Jbeta primers and 60 Vbeta primers were used for the PCR. The protocol was immunoSEQ multiplex PCR, while the TCRdb copy is restricted to in-frame clones and leaves out a portion. In the table there are some 90,000 clones, 80% of which are singletons. The sequenced material came from PBMCs. These receptors all stem from a woman between 50 and 59 years old in good health and CMV-seropositive.

This chain joins TRBV11-2 and TRBJ2-3; D not certain. There are 13 residues in the CDR3. The V gene's germline CDR1 is SGHAT and CDR2 FQNNGV. The V and J ends lost 1 base and 2 bases respectively, with 4 bases between them. CDR3: CASSLAYTDTQYF. CDR3 DNA: TGTGCCAGCAGCTTAGCTTACACAGATACGCAGTATTTT.

The chain is built from TRBV10-1 and TRBJ2-3, with a tentative D call TRBD2 (6 bases). V lost 3 bases and J 6 bases, leaving 13 bases between the germline ends. The CDR3 length is 14 residues. Germline-derived CDR1 and CDR2 are WNHNN and SYGVQD (reference sequence). The CDR3 bases are TGCGCCAGCAGTGAACGGCGGGATGGGGATACGCAGTATTTT. This gives the protein CASSERRDGDTQYF.

This clone was picked up one time. The chain is built from TRBV7-8 and TRBJ2-3; TRBD1 matches at 12 bases. The germline V gene has CDR1 SGHVS and CDR2 FQNEAQ. The CDR3 is 17 amino acids. V was pared by 1 base and J by 5 bases, with 7 bases of the junction left unmatched. CDR3 sequence reads: CASSLGEGTGGRDTQYF. CDR3 DNA sequence: TGTGCCAGCAGCTTAGGGGAGGGGACAGGGGGCCGAGATACGCAGTATTTT.

The J gene is TRBJ2-7, the V gene TRBV10-3; 12 bases map to TRBD2. The V segment lost 11 bases and the J segment 5 bases; nucleotides outside the gene matches: 7. CDR1 and CDR2 (germline): ENHRY, SYGVKD. This CDR3 comprises 13 residues. The CDR3 bases are TGTGCCGGCCGGCCTAGCGGGGGGGACGAGCAGTACTTC. Translation gives CAGRPSGGDEQYF.

The chain employs TRBV6-5 and TRBJ1-1; D might be TRBD1 (5 bases). CDR1 is MNHEY and CDR2 is SVGAGI in the germline V gene. Trimming took off 0 bases at V and 6 bases at J, with 14 bases between the two ends. The CDR3 sequence is 15 residues long. For the CDR3, the DNA is TGTGCCAGCAGTTACTCGGTCCAGGGTGACGCTGAAGCTTTCTTT. It encodes CASSYSVQGDAEAFF.

This sequence joins TRBV10-3 and TRBJ2-3, with unresolved D. Germline CDR1 reads ENHRY; CDR2 reads SYGVKD. This CDR3 has 13 amino acids. V was pared by 3 bases and J by 0 bases, with 4 bases between. CDR3 region: CAISDPSTDTQYF. DNA of the CDR3: TGTGCCATCAGTGACCCTAGCACAGATACGCAGTATTTT.

The chain links TRBV6-1 to TRBJ2-1; 8 bases are shared with TRBD1. J lost 7 bases, V lost 11 bases, and 10 bases had no gene match. CDR1 and CDR2 from the germline V gene are MNHNS and SASEGT. CDR3 length equals 13 residues. CDR3 sequence (DNA): TGTGCCTGCTACGGACAGGGAGGAAATGAGCAGTTCTTC. It yields the protein CACYGQGGNEQFF.

The gene calls are TRBV29-1 and TRBJ2-1; 9 bases are shared with TRBD2. Trimming removed 3 bases from V and 16 bases from J; junction bases left unmatched: 4. Germline V CDR1 and CDR2: SQVTM, ANQGSEA. CDR3 size: 10 residues. The CDR3 sequence: CSVDSGRIFF. CDR3 DNA sequence: TGCAGCGTTGATAGCGGGAGAATCTTCTTC.

For this clone: Within the sample, other DNA sequences also encode this same CDR3. This rearrangement joins TRBV7-3 to TRBJ2-3; no reliable D call. V was clipped by 2 bases and J by 3 bases, with 6 bases between them. The CDR3 is 13 amino acids. Germline CDR1 reads SGHTA; CDR2 reads FQGTGA. CDR3 loop: CASSLSVTDTQYF. DNA for the CDR3: TGTGCCAGCAGCTTATCAGTAACAGATACGCAGTATTTT.

The chain employs TRBV6-1 and TRBJ1-2; D unclear. CDR3 size: 12 residues. The V gene's germline CDR1 is MNHNS and CDR2 SASEGT. V lost 6 bases and J lost 7, with 12 bases in between. CDR3 DNA: TGTGCCAGCAGGGCCTTCGGGAGTGGCTACACCTTC. Translation: CASRAFGSGYTF.

V usage is TRBV2 and J usage is TRBJ2-1, with 10 nucleotides matching TRBD1. The germline gives CDR1 SNHLY, CDR2 FYNNEI. The V and J ends lost 6 bases and 8 bases, in that order; junction bases with no gene match: 19. This CDR3 is 18 amino acids long. Here the CDR3 reads CASRGPRKGGGQGHEQFF. The DNA of the CDR3 is TGTGCCAGCAGGGGCCCCCGGAAGGGTGGGGGACAGGGGCATGAGCAGTTCTTC.

This clone was counted a few times. The genes are TRBV5-5 and TRBJ2-6, with D perhaps matching TRBD1 (6 bases). Trimming took 2 bases from V and 0 from J, leaving 15 bases between them. The CDR3 covers 18 residues. Germline V gene lookup returns CDR1 SGHKS and CDR2 YYEKEE (reference sequence). CDR3 sequence reads: CASSFTAGASSGANVLTF. The CDR3 DNA reads TGTGCCAGCAGCTTCACGGCAGGGGCGTCCTCTGGGGCCAACGTCCTGACTTTC.

The chain carries TRBV5-4 and TRBJ1-2; a possible D gene is TRBD1 (6 bases). V dropped 0 bases and J dropped 0 bases, with 15 bases sitting between them. Germline CDR1 and CDR2: SGHNT and YYREEE (reference sequence). This CDR3 contains 17 residues. For the CDR3, the DNA is TGTGCCAGCAGCTTGGACTGGGACACCGTCACTAACTATGGCTACACCTTC. Amino acid sequence: CASSLDWDTVTNYGYTF.

The chain joins TRBV5-1 to TRBJ2-5; 10 bases are shared with TRBD2. CDR3 length: 15 residues. Looked up from germline, CDR1 is SGHRS and CDR2 is YFSETQ. V gave up 0 bases and J gave up 7 bases; unmatched junction bases: 6. In nucleotides, the CDR3 is TGCGCCAGCAGCTTGGAACTAGCGGGGCCGGGGACCCAGTACTTC. As protein: CASSLELAGPGTQYF.

The rearrangement uses TRBV7-2 and TRBJ1-2, with 9 bases matching TRBD1. CDR1 and CDR2 from the germline V gene are SGHTA and FQGNSA. This CDR3 region has 14 residues. The junction had 4 bases not matched to a gene; V was cut back by 0 bases and J by 8 bases. The CDR3 nucleotides read TGTGCCAGCAGCTTAGCACAGGGGGCGCAGGGCTACACCTTC. Residues: CASSLAQGAQGYTF.

The rearrangement joins TRBV7-9 to TRBJ1-1, with D unresolved. V lost 1 base and J lost 2, with 8 bases in between. This CDR3 has 14 amino acids. Germline loops: CDR1 SEHNR, CDR2 FQNEAQ (reference sequence). This CDR3 reads CASSLVWANTEAFF. In DNA form, the CDR3 reads TGTGCCAGCAGCTTAGTATGGGCCAACACTGAAGCTTTCTTT.

The chain uses TRBV18 and TRBJ2-1; 7 bases align to TRBD2. Germline V lookup: CDR1 KGHSH, CDR2 LQKENI. V lost 5 bases and J lost 10; bases outside the gene matches: 5. There are 12 residues in the CDR3. In DNA, the CDR3 is TGTGCCAGCTCATCCGGGGGGTTGGAGCAGTTCTTC. Protein: CASSSGGLEQFF.

This sequence joins TRBV27 and TRBJ2-7, with D perhaps matching TRBD2 (5 bases). The germline V gene has CDR1 MNHEY and CDR2 SMNVEV (reference sequence). V lost 3 bases and J 7 bases, leaving 13 bases between the germline ends. This CDR3 comprises 13 residues. The CDR3 DNA sequence: TGTGCCAGCAGTTTCCGACTAAACGGAGAGCAGTACGTC. Translated, it gives CASSFRLNGEQYV.

The chain couples TRBV7-2 to TRBJ2-3; perhaps TRBD2 as D (5 bases). Germline loops: CDR1 SGHTA, CDR2 FQGNSA. Deletions cut 1 base from V and 0 bases from J, with 11 bases between. The CDR3 runs to 16 residues. The CDR3 DNA sequence: TGTGCCAGCAGCTTAGGGGCTAGCCAAAGCACAGATACGCAGTATTTT. Translation: CASSLGASQSTDTQYF.

This clone was counted a single time. J is TRBJ1-6 and V is TRBV19, with 8 bases identical to TRBD1. The germline V gene has CDR1 LNHDA and CDR2 SQIVND (reference sequence). CDR3 size: 17 residues. Losses at the gene ends were 0 bases for V and 6 bases for J; bases not matched to a gene: 7. The CDR3 bases are TGTGCCAGTAGTATAGATGCCTCGGGACAGGCTAATTCACCCCTCCACTTT. As protein: CASSIDASGQANSPLHF.

This clone was observed a single time. The chain has TRBV11-2 and TRBJ2-1, with D possibly TRBD1 on 6 matching bases. This CDR3 has 14 amino acids. Per the germline V gene, CDR1 is SGHAT and CDR2 is FQNNGV. Trimming cost V 5 bases and J 2 bases, with 10 bases left between them. CDR3 amino acids: CASSDGQPYNEQFF. The CDR3 DNA is TGTGCCAGCAGCGATGGACAGCCCTACAATGAGCAGTTCTTC.

Comments on this clone: The junction departs from the called germline gene at one end, perhaps through a read error. The V and J genes are TRBV7-9 and TRBJ2-3; TRBD1 agrees at 8 bases. Germline lookup yields CDR1 SEHNR and CDR2 FQNEAQ (reference sequence). This CDR3 region has 16 residues. CDR3 residues: CSSSASRGQGTDTQYF. The CDR3, as DNA: TGTTCCAGCAGCGCAAGCAGGGGGCAGGGCACAGATACGCAGTATTTT.

This clone was observed a handful of times. The chain carries TRBV2 and TRBJ1-5, with 8 nucleotides matching TRBD1. Germline V gene data show CDR1 as SNHLY and CDR2 as FYNNEI. Trimming removed 6 bases from V and 2 bases from J; junction bases left unmatched: 3. The CDR3 is 14 amino acids. The CDR3: CASRTGVGNQPQHF. The CDR3 DNA reads as TGTGCCAGCAGGACAGGGGTCGGCAATCAGCCCCAGCATTTT.

The chain carries TRBV2 and TRBJ2-7; TRBD2 agrees at 9 bases. The CDR3 totals 14 residues. V trimming: 4 bases; J trimming: 2 bases; junction bases outside the gene matches: 3. The germline V gene encodes CDR1 SNHLY and CDR2 FYNNEI. CDR3 in amino acids: CASSGLAEAYEQYF. Written as DNA, the CDR3 is TGTGCCAGCAGTGGACTAGCGGAGGCCTACGAGCAGTACTTC.

The chain links TRBV29-1 to TRBJ1-1, with D possibly matching TRBD1 (6 bases). This CDR3 has 14 amino acids. In germline, CDR1 is SQVTM, CDR2 ANQGSEA. V lost 3 bases, J lost 1 base, and 12 bases lay in between. CDR3 loop: CSVDSDRTNTEAFF. The CDR3 DNA is TGCAGCGTTGATTCGGACAGAACGAACACTGAAGCTTTCTTT.

The chain links TRBV18 to TRBJ1-4; 7 positions match TRBD1. V shed 0 bases, J shed 8 bases, and the junction held 6 bases outside the gene matches. Germline V gives CDR1 KGHSH, CDR2 LQKENI. This CDR3 spans 15 amino acids. This chain's CDR3 is CASSPPAGGGEKLFF. The CDR3 nucleotides read TGTGCCAGCTCACCACCGGCAGGGGGTGGAGAAAAACTGTTTTTT.

The J gene is TRBJ1-1, the V gene TRBV6-5; 7 nucleotides match TRBD1. Germline CDR1 MNHEY, CDR2 SVGAGI. The CDR3 is made up of 14 amino acids. V was pared by 5 bases and J by 5 bases, with 8 bases of the junction left unmatched. The CDR3 sequence is CASSDYRGITEAFF. The CDR3 coding sequence is TGTGCCAGCAGTGATTACAGGGGAATAACTGAAGCTTTCTTT.

V usage is TRBV12-5 and J usage is TRBJ1-3; possibly TRBD1 for D (6 bases). This CDR3 is built from 19 residues. V was shortened by 2 bases and J by 3 bases, with 23 bases between the two germline ends. CDR1 and CDR2 (germline): LGHNT, FRNRAP. The DNA for the CDR3 is TGTGCTAGTGGTTTGTTTTGGCTTGGGGGCAGCAACAATGGAAACACCATATATTTT. It translates to CASGLFWLGGSNNGNTIYF.